Reported below is one T cell receptor beta chain. This entry is derived from a study of shared clonotypes between healthy human individuals. Looked up from germline, CDR1 is SGHRS and CDR2 is YFSETQ. The V end lost 7 bases, the J end lost 8 bases, and 18 bases lay between the germline ends. This CDR3 is 14 amino acids long. Tens of thousands of T cell genomes, or 300 to 350 ng DNA, went into unsorted PBMC replicate PCRs. The assay was immunoSEQ multiplex PCR, and TCRdb's table has in-frame clones only and misses some. This sample has approximately 500,000 clones, with roughly 80% found just once. The specimen sequenced was PBMCs. This clonotype was sampled from a woman in her forties in good health. Some clones in this sample may be carry-over from other donors' samples. V usage is TRBV5-1 and J usage is TRBJ2-2; D remains ambiguous. CDR3 protein: CASGEQHPGGELFF. CDR3 DNA sequence: TGCGCCAGCGGCGAACAACACCCTGGGGGGGAGCTGTTTTTT.